A selection of T cell receptor beta chains follows, all from one sample in a study of blood T cell repertoires in COVID-19. Method: immunoSEQ multiplex PCR; TCRdb's copy keeps in-frame clones and lacks some. The sample shows approximately 130,000 clones, around 80% of them seen only once. The sequenced sample was peripheral blood. These receptors came from a human donor in a cohort sampled during active COVID-19. Each CDR3 is given with its conserved first and last residue.

v_gene	j_gene	CDR3aa
TRBV18	TRBJ2-7	CASSPTDFSYEQYF
TRBV18	TRBJ1-1	CASSLDRVNPMNTEAFF
TRBV12-3/TRBV12-4	TRBJ1-1	CASSSDRPLEAFF
TRBV21-1	TRBJ1-6	CASTTQGNCDNSPLHF
TRBV7-8	TRBJ1-1	CASSPGSGSGAFF
TRBV28	TRBJ2-4	CASSFSPSGELASLNIQYF
TRBV19	TRBJ1-2	CASSIDQDFYGYTF
TRBV2	TRBJ2-1	CASRNPGLAYNEQFF
TRBV10-3	TRBJ2-7	CAISEDREHEQYF
TRBV18	TRBJ2-1	CASSGDERGGLYNEQFF
TRBV6-4	TRBJ2-1	CASSDSKLAGIYNEQFF
TRBV27	TRBJ1-3	CASRKGQGLGNTIYF
TRBV2	TRBJ2-3	CASKVVARADTQYF
TRBV2	TRBJ1-4	CASSEGGTGGEKLFF
TRBV5-1	TRBJ1-2	CASSFGSGNYGYTF
TRBV15	TRBJ1-4	CATRQDSKEKLFF
TRBV3-1/TRBV3-2	TRBJ2-7	CASSPVGPPGLAGHEQYF
TRBV19	TRBJ2-7	CASSMRVGQISYEQYF
TRBV19	TRBJ1-1	CATARQGGKAFF
TRBV10-1	TRBJ1-4	CASSESGQGGEKLFF
TRBV29-1	TRBJ2-7	CSVEEGTSGDYEQYF
TRBV6-1	TRBJ1-5	CASSGNRGSSNQPQHF
TRBV28	TRBJ2-1	CASSPPGKVNEQFF
TRBV7-6	TRBJ2-7	CASSPGVAGARQYF
TRBV5-1	TRBJ2-7	CASSSPGTGGVYEQYF
TRBV6-6	TRBJ1-4	CASSYWRGATNEKLFF
TRBV6-1	TRBJ1-6	CASSEFKGSGEPLHF
TRBV7-9	TRBJ1-1	CASSPRQGINTEAFF
TRBV3-1/TRBV3-2	TRBJ1-2	CASSSRGVAYGYTF
TRBV9	TRBJ2-1	CASSVVGAGNEQFF
TRBV21-1	TRBJ2-1	CASIKLLSYNEQFF
TRBV6-4	TRBJ2-1	CASSEVTGAYNEQFF